One and the same sample provided the 5 T cell receptor beta chains below, sequenced in a study of tumor-infiltrating lymphocytes in primary liver carcinoma. Germline DNA was also extracted, and blood RNA was taken from unsorted whole blood. TCR beta cDNA was made from 400 to 500 ng total RNA with a constant-region primer. Sequencing libraries for TCR beta derived from three nested multiplex PCR rounds that used slightly modified ARM-PCR. Investigators reported that the first two PCR rounds, at about 11 cycles each, used TRBV1-TRBV30 forward primers with a C-beta reverse primer. TCRdb re-analysed the multiplex PCR reads in MiXCR, keeping a single row per CDR3 protein. Among 320,000 or so distinct CDR3 sequences listed, approximately 65% were seen once. Material: peripheral blood. Receptors originate from a man in his forties with primary liver carcinoma and hepatitis B virus infection.

Only a few counts were recorded for this clonotype. The chain combines TRBV5-4 with TRBJ2-7; possible D gene TRBD2, 6 bases. The germline gives CDR1 SGHNT, CDR2 YYREEE (reference sequence). V shed 1 base and J shed 2 bases, with 10 bases lying between them. The CDR3 loop spans 14 amino acids. The CDR3 region has the DNA TGTGCCAGCAGCTTGCGGGACTTTCCCTACGAGCAGTACTTC. Protein: CASSLRDFPYEQYF.

The chain links TRBV7-2 to TRBJ1-2; possibly TRBD1 for D (6 bases). The CDR3 length is 14 residues. Trimming took off 5 bases at V and 6 bases at J, with 16 bases between the two ends. Germline CDR1 SGHTA, CDR2 FQGNSA. CDR3 nucleotides: TGTGCCAGCAGCACATACAGGGTCGAGAATGGCTACACCTTC. It encodes CASSTYRVENGYTF.

This clonotype showed up many times. V usage is TRBV4-1 and J usage is TRBJ1-2; D may be TRBD1 (6 bases). V was shortened by 1 base and J by 8 bases, with 20 bases between the two germline ends. The CDR3 has 16 amino acids. CDR1 MGHRA and CDR2 YSYEKL come from the germline V gene. The chain's CDR3 is CASSQVEDRRLRGYTF. CDR3 coding DNA: TGCGCCAGCAGCCAAGTGGAAGACAGGAGGCTCCGCGGCTACACCTTC.

Comments on this clonotype: A read error may explain this, as a much larger clone is one base away. The conserved phenylalanine or tryptophan normally closing the CDR3 is absent here, so this likely arose from a read error. This chain links TRBV6-5 with TRBJ2-3; possibly TRBD2 for D (6 bases). V was cut by 6 bases and J by 0 bases, with 13 bases left in between. This CDR3 region has 15 residues. Germline lookup yields CDR1 MNHEY and CDR2 SVGAGI. CDR3 in amino acids: CASRARRASTDTQYL. The CDR3 DNA is TGTGCCAGCAGGGCCCGGAGGGCTAGCACAGATACGCAGTATCTT.

Concerning this clonotype: A much larger clone lies one base from this, so it may be a read error. The rearrangement uses TRBV6-1 and TRBJ2-3, with TRBD2 matching over 8 bases. This CDR3 contains 14 residues. Germline assignment: CDR1 MNHNS and CDR2 SASEGT. CDR3 loop: CALSAGAVADTQFF. The CDR3 DNA is TGTGCCCTCTCAGCGGGAGCTGTGGCAGATACGCAGTTTTTT.